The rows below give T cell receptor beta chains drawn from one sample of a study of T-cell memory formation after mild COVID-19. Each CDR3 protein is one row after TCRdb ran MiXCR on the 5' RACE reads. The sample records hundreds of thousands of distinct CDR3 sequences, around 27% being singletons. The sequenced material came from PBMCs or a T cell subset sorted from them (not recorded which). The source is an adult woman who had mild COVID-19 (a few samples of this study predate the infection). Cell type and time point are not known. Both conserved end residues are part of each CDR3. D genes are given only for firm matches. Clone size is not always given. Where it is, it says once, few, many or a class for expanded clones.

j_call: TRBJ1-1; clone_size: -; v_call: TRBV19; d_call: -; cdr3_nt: TGTGCCAGTAGTATAGAGGCCCCTGGAGAAGCTTTCTTT; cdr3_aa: CASSIEAPGEAFF
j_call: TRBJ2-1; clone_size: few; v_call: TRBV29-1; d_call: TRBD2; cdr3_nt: TGCAGCGTTGCGGCGGGGGACAATGAGCAGTTCTTC; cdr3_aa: CSVAAGDNEQFF
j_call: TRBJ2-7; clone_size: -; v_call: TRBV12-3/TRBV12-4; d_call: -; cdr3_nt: TGTGCCAGCAGTTTAATGGGGATATGGTCCTACGAGCAGTACTTC; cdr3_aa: CASSLMGIWSYEQYF
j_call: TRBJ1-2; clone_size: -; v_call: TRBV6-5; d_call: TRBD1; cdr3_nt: TGTGCCAGCAGTCCACAGGGGAGGCTAAGCTATGGCTACACCTTC; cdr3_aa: CASSPQGRLSYGYTF
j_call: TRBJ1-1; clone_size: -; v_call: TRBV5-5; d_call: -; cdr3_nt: TGTGCCAGCAGCATCCCTGACACTGAAGCTTTCTTT; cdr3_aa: CASSIPDTEAFF
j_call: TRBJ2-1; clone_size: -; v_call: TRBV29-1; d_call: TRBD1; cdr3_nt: TGCAGCGTTTATGTCCCGGACAGGTGGGATGAGCAGTTCTTC; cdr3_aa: CSVYVPDRWDEQFF
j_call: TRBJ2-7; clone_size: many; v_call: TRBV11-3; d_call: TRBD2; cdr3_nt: TGTGCCAGCAGCCGGAGCCGGGACTACGTAGGGGAGCAGTACTTC; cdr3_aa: CASSRSRDYVGEQYF
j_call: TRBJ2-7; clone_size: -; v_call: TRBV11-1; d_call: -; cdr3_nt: TGTGCCAGCAGCGGTGACATCGACGAGCAGTACTTC; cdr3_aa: CASSGDIDEQYF
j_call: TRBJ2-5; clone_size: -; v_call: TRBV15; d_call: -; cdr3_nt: TGTGCCACCAGCGATATTACGGCGGTCCAAGAGACCCAGTACTTC; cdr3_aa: CATSDITAVQETQYF
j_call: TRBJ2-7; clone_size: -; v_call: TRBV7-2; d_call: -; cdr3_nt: TGTGCCAGCAGCTATGGCCAGAATAGGTACGAGCAGTACTTC; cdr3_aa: CASSYGQNRYEQYF
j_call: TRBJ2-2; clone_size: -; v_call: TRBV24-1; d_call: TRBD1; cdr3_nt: TGTGCCACCAGTGATCCGGGACAGGGTGACGGGGAGCTGTTTTTT; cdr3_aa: CATSDPGQGDGELFF
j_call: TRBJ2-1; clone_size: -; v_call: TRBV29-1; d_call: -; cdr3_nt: TGCAGCGTTGAGATGATCCGCTCCTACAATGAGCAGTTCTTC; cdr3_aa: CSVEMIRSYNEQFF
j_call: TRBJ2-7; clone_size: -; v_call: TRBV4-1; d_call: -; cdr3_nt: TGCGCCAGCAGTCGGTCCGACGAGCAGTACTTC; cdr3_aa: CASSRSDEQYF
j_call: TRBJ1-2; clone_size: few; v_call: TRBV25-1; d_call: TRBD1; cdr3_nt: TGTGCCAGCAGTGCCCCGGGACAGCGAAATGGCTACACCTTC; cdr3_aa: CASSAPGQRNGYTF
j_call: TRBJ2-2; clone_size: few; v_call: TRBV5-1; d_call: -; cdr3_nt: TGCGCCAGCAGCCCTGGATCCCACACCGGGGAGCTGTTTTTT; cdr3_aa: CASSPGSHTGELFF
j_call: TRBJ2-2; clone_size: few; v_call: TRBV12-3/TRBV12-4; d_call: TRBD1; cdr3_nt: TGTGCCAGCAGCTCTCCGGGACAGGGGTACGGGGAGCTGTTTTTT; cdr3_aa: CASSSPGQGYGELFF
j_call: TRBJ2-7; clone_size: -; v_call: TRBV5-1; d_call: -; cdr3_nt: TGCGCCAGCAGCTTAGACAACTACGAGCAGTACTTC; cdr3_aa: CASSLDNYEQYF
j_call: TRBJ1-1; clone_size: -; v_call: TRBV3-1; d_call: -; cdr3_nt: TGTGCCAGCAGCCAAGCGGGAGTTTCGAACACTGAAGCTTTCTTT; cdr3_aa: CASSQAGVSNTEAFF
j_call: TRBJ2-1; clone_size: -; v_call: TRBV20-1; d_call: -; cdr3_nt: TGCAGTGCTAGAGTGGTTCGGGACTTACCTAACAATGAGCAGTTCTTC; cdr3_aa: CSARVVRDLPNNEQFF
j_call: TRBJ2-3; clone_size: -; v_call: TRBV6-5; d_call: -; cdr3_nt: TGTGCCAGCAGTTACTCGACGACAGGAGCTAGCACAGATACGCAGTATTTT; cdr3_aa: CASSYSTTGASTDTQYF
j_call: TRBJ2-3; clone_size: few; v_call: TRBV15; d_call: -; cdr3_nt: TGTGCCACCAGCAAAAGAGACTGGACAGATACGCAGTATTTT; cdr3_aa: CATSKRDWTDTQYF
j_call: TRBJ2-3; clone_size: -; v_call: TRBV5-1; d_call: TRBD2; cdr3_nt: TGCGCCAGCAGCATGGGACTAGCGGGGGGCGTAGATACGCAGTATTTT; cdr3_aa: CASSMGLAGGVDTQYF
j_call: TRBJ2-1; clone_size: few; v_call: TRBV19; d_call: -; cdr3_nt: TGTGCCAGTAGTATAGTATTCACGGGGATCTCCTACAATGAGCAGTTCTTC; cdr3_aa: CASSIVFTGISYNEQFF
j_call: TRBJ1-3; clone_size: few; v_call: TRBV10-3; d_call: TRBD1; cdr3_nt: TGTGCCATCAGACCGGACAGGGGGCAGCCCTCTGGAAACACCATATATTTT; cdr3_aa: CAIRPDRGQPSGNTIYF
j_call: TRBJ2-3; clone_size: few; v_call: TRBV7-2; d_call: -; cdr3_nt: TGTGCCAGCAGCTTAGTTGGGGTGGGGAGCACAGATACGCAGTATTTT; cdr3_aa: CASSLVGVGSTDTQYF
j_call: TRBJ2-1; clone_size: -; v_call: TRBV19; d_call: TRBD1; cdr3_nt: TGTGCCAGTAGTATTCGGACAGGGGGCCGTTCGTACAATGAGCAGTTCTTC; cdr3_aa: CASSIRTGGRSYNEQFF
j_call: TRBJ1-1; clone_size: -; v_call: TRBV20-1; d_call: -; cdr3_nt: TGCAGTGCTAGAGATGAGTGGAGGGGGGTAAACACTGAAGCTTTCTTT; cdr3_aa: CSARDEWRGVNTEAFF
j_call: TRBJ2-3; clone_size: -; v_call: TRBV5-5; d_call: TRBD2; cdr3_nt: TGTGCCAGCAGCTTGGTAGGGACTATCACGCAGTATTTT; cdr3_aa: CASSLVGTITQYF
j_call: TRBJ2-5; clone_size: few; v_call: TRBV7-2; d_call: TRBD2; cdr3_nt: TGTGCCAGCAGCTTAGTCCTAGCGGGCGGGTCGCGGGAGACCCAGTACTTC; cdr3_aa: CASSLVLAGGSRETQYF
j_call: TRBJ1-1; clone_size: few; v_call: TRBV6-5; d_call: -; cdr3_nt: TGTGCCAGCAGTCACACCCCCCCGGATTCGCGAGGGACTGAAGCTTTCTTT; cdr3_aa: CASSHTPPDSRGTEAFF
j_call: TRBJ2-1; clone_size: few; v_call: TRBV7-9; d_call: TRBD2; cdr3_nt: TGTGCCAGCAGCTTATACGGGGGGGCCGTAGGTGAGCAGTTCTTC; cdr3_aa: CASSLYGGAVGEQFF
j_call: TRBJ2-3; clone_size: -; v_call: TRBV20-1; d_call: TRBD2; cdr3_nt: TGCAGTGCTAGCGCTAGCGGGGGGTCGGATACGCAGTATTTT; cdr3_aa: CSASASGGSDTQYF
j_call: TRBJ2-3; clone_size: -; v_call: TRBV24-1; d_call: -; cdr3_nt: TGTGCCACCAGTGCTTCTTCAGGGCCGGTAGGTACGCAGTATTTT; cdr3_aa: CATSASSGPVGTQYF
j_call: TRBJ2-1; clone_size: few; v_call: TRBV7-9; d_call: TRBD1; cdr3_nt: TGTGCCAGCAGCTTAGGGTGGGGGACAGACAATGAGCAGTTCTTC; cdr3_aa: CASSLGWGTDNEQFF
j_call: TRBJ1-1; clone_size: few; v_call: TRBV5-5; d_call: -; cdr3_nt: TGTGCCAGCAGCTTGTCGCCTGAACCTTTCTTT; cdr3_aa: CASSLSPEPFF
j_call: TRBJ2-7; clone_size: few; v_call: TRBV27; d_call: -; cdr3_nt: TGTGCCAGCAGAGGCCTCAGGGGGGGGAGCTCCTACGAGCAGTACTTC; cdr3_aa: CASRGLRGGSSYEQYF
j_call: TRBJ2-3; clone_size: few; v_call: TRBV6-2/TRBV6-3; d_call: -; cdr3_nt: TGTGCCAGCAGAGACCCCCTGGATACGCAGTATTTT; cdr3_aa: CASRDPLDTQYF
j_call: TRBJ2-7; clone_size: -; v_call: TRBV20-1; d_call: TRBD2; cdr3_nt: TGCAGTGCTAGAGAGTTGGCGGGAGTTTACGAGCAGTACTTC; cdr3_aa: CSARELAGVYEQYF
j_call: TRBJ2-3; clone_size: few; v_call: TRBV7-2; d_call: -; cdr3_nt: TGTGCCAGCAGCAAACGGGGCCCCGCCAGTGGTACGCAGTATTTT; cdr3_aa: CASSKRGPASGTQYF
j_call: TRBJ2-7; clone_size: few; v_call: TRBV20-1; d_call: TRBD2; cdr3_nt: TGCAGTGCCCAAACCGCTAGCGGTGCCGACGAGCAGTACTTC; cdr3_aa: CSAQTASGADEQYF
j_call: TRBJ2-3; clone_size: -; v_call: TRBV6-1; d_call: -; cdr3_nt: TGTGCCAGCAGTGAACCCGGTGCGGCGGCAGATACGCAGTATTTT; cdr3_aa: CASSEPGAAADTQYF
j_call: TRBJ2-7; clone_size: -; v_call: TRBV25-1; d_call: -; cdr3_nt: TGTGCCAGCAGCGCGGGGGGGACAGGGACCTACGAGCAGTACTTC; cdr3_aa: CASSAGGTGTYEQYF
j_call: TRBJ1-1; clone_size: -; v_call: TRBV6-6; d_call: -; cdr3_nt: TGTGCCAGCCTAGAGGGGGTTCGGGGCGCTGAAGCTTTCTTT; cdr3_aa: CASLEGVRGAEAFF
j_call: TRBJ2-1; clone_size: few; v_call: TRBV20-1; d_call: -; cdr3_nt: TGCAGTGCTAGGCGGAGCTCTGCTGAGCAGTTCTTC; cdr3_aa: CSARRSSAEQFF
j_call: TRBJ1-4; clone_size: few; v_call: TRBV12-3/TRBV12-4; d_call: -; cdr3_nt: TGTGCCAGCAGTTCGGGGCTGGGGGGAAAACTGTTTTTT; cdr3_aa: CASSSGLGGKLFF
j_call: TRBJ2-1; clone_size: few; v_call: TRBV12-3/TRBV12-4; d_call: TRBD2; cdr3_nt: TGTGCCAGCAGTGGATCCTTGGGGGGGACTAGCGGGAGGGAGCAGTTCTTC; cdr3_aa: CASSGSLGGTSGREQFF
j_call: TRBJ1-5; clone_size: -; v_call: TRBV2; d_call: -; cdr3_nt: TGTGCCAGCAGTGAAGCCCCCCGTGGCAATCAGCCCCAGCATTTT; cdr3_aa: CASSEAPRGNQPQHF
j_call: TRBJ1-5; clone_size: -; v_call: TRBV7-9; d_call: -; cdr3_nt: TGTGCCAGCAGCTTAATAGGGGACAATCAGCCCCAGCATTTT; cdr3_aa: CASSLIGDNQPQHF
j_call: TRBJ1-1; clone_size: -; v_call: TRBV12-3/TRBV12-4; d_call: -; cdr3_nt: TGTGCCAGCACCTCATCCACAGCCACTGAAGCTTTCTTT; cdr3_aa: CASTSSTATEAFF
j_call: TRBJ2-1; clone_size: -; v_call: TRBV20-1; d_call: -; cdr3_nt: TGCAGTGCCTTTGGGAGGTTGGGGGCGGTTAATGAGCAGTTCTTC; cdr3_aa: CSAFGRLGAVNEQFF
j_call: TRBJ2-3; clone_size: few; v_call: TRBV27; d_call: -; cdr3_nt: TGTGCCAGCAGTTTATCGACGGGCGGGTACACAGATACGCAGTATTTT; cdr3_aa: CASSLSTGGYTDTQYF